This passage covers 26 T cell receptor beta chains from one sample sequenced in a study of post-analysis software for immune sequencing data. Whole-study results and caveats: Among 5 or 6 TRBV segments more frequent in patients than controls were TRBV5-6, TRBV5-1 and TRBV20-1.

Every TCR beta cDNA library bore unique molecular identifiers. TCRdb used MiXCR to reprocess the PCR reads, holding one entry per CDR3 protein. The profile shows around 400,000 distinct CDR3 sequences, about 39% of them singletons. Their recognized antigens are unknown. Sequencing was done on a sample of blood. These receptors all stem from a girl aged 2 to 10 with multiple sclerosis.

This clonotype occurred a few times. This rearrangement joins TRBV18 to TRBJ2-1; 7 nucleotides line up with TRBD1. The CDR3 spans 15 residues. Per the germline V gene, CDR1 is KGHSH and CDR2 is LQKENI. V was pared by 6 bases and J by 9 bases, with 14 bases of the junction left unmatched. CDR3 coding DNA: TGTGCCAGCTCTCTCCAAGGACAGGCTAGTGGTGAGCAGTTCTTC. Translation: CASSLQGQASGEQFF.

The chain recombines TRBV6-6 with TRBJ1-2; no clear D. CDR3 length: 13 residues. CDR1 is MNHNY, CDR2 SVGAGI, per germline (reference sequence). V lost 6 bases and J lost 1, with 9 bases in between. In DNA form, the CDR3 reads TGTGCCAGCAGAACACAGAGTAACTATGGCTACACCTTC. Encoded protein: CASRTQSNYGYTF.

The chain combines TRBV10-2 with TRBJ2-7, with TRBD2 identical over 12 bases. The CDR3 loop spans 15 amino acids. After removal of 3 bases from V and 1 base from J, the junction contained 1 base not matched to a gene. Germline lookup yields CDR1 WSHSY and CDR2 SAAADI. The CDR3 nucleotides read TGCGCCAGCAGTGATACTAGCGGGGGGTCCTACGAGCAGTACTTC. Translating gives CASSDTSGGSYEQYF.

For this clonotype: One end of the junction is discordant with germline, which a read error may explain. This chain links TRBV29-1 with TRBJ1-2; TRBD1 matches 7 bases. Germline CDR1 reads SQVTM; CDR2 reads ANQGSEA. The CDR3 loop spans 14 amino acids. CDR3: CSVTPGGRDYGCTF. The CDR3 DNA reads as TGCAGCGTTACCCCAGGGGGAAGAGATTATGGCTGCACCTTC.

The chain carries TRBV20-1 and TRBJ1-5; TRBD1 aligns across 9 bases. This CDR3 has 20 residues. With V trimmed by 0 bases and J by 0 bases, 15 bases remained unmatched. Germline CDR1 and CDR2: DFQATT and SNEGSKA (reference sequence). CDR3 bases: TGCAGTGCTAGAGATCCGTTCGGGACAGGGTACCTCAATAGCAATCAGCCCCAGCATTTT. Protein sequence: CSARDPFGTGYLNSNQPQHF.

In this sample, this clonotype turned up a few times. The V call is TRBV6-4, the J call TRBJ1-6; D is unclear. CDR1 and CDR2 from the germline V gene are MRHNA and SNTAGT. Deletions cut 3 bases from V and 8 bases from J, with 8 bases between. The CDR3 is 13 amino acids. The CDR3 here is CASSDGLYSPLHF. CDR3 coding DNA: TGTGCCAGCAGTGATGGCCTCTATTCACCCCTCCACTTT.

The V call is TRBV20-1, the J call TRBJ1-2; maybe TRBD1 (6 bases). The V and J ends lost 1 base and 0 bases respectively, with 12 bases between them. There are 15 residues in the CDR3. Germline V gives CDR1 DFQATT, CDR2 SNEGSKA (reference sequence). The chain's CDR3 is CSARAADSPNYGYTF. CDR3 nucleotides: TGCAGTGCTAGAGCTGCGGACAGTCCTAACTATGGCTACACCTTC.

The chain couples TRBV7-2 to TRBJ2-5; D call uncertain. Between the trimmed V and J ends, which lost 3 bases and 1 base, there was a span of 9 bases. The germline V gene encodes CDR1 SGHTA and CDR2 FQGNSA. This CDR3 is built from 14 residues. Here the CDR3 DNA reads TGTGCCAGCAGCTTTGTACCATTCCAAGAGACCCAGTACTTC. Its protein product is CASSFVPFQETQYF.

The chain has TRBV7-9 and TRBJ2-7, with D unresolved. Looked up from germline, CDR1 is SEHNR and CDR2 is FQNEAQ (reference sequence). V lost 4 bases, J lost 5 bases, and 15 bases lay in between. This CDR3 spans 14 amino acids. CDR3 region: CASSSDLKDNEQYF. In DNA, the CDR3 is TGTGCCAGCAGCTCAGATTTAAAGGATAACGAGCAGTACTTC.

A single count supports this clonotype. This chain links TRBV7-3 with TRBJ2-1; a weak D match, TRBD2 (5 bases). The germline gives CDR1 SGHTA, CDR2 FQGTGA. The CDR3 is 13 residues long. V was pared by 2 bases and J by 7 bases, with 9 bases between. CDR3 in amino acids: CASSLGPGNEQFF. As DNA, the CDR3 is TGTGCCAGCAGCTTAGGGCCGGGGAATGAGCAGTTCTTC.

The chain recombines TRBV10-3 with TRBJ1-1; 10 positions match TRBD1. Germline loops: CDR1 ENHRY, CDR2 SYGVKD. This CDR3 contains 17 residues. The trim removed 0 bases at V and 1 base at J, leaving 5 bases unmatched. CDR3 nucleotide sequence: TGTGCCATCAGTGAGTCCTCGGGACAGGGGAGGAACACTGAAGCTTTCTTT. This codes for CAISESSGQGRNTEAFF.

CDR3 nucleotides: TGCAGTGCTAGAGATAGCGGGGGGGGCTACAATGAGCAGTTCTTC. Translation: CSARDSGGGYNEQFF. J is TRBJ2-1 and V is TRBV20-1; TRBD2 aligns across 11 bases. V lost 0 bases and J lost 3; bases outside the gene matches: 1. CDR1 is DFQATT and CDR2 is SNEGSKA in the germline V gene (reference sequence). This CDR3 spans 15 amino acids.

The V call is TRBV20-1, the J call TRBJ2-3, with D possibly being TRBD2 (5 bases). V lost 1 base and J lost 0, with 20 bases in between. The CDR3 length is 18 residues. The germline V gene has CDR1 DFQATT and CDR2 SNEGSKA (reference sequence). The CDR3 nucleotides read TGCAGTGCTAGAGTTTATCGGCGTAGAGGGAGTAGCACAGATACGCAGTATTTT. As protein: CSARVYRRRGSSTDTQYF.

V is TRBV12-3 or TRBV12-4 and J is TRBJ1-2; D is uncertain. The CDR3 has 14 amino acids. Trimming took 3 bases from V and 4 from J, leaving 12 bases between them. The CDR3, as DNA: TGTGCCAGCAGTTTTTCAAAGACCTTCTATGGCTACACCTTC. Amino acid sequence: CASSFSKTFYGYTF.

The V and J genes are TRBV4-1 and TRBJ2-3; D gene uncertain. Germline V gives CDR1 MGHRA, CDR2 YSYEKL. This CDR3 is built from 14 residues. V was cut by 2 bases and J by 2 bases, with 8 bases left in between. The CDR3 is CASSQKSYTDTQYF. The CDR3 nucleotides are TGCGCCAGCAGCCAAAAGTCCTACACAGATACGCAGTATTTT.

The CDR3 bases are TGCAGTGCTAGAGCCAGACTAGTTAGAACCAATGAGCAGTTCTTC. Its translation is CSARARLVRTNEQFF. The chain recombines TRBV20-1 with TRBJ2-1; D may be TRBD2 (6 bases). CDR3 size: 15 residues. CDR1 DFQATT and CDR2 SNEGSKA come from the germline V gene (reference sequence). Between the trimmed V and J ends, which lost 1 base and 6 bases, there was a span of 16 bases.

This clonotype was detected a few times. The V and J genes are TRBV4-1 and TRBJ2-7; 16 nucleotides line up with TRBD2. This CDR3 has 18 amino acids. Germline V gives CDR1 MGHRA, CDR2 YSYEKL. J was trimmed by 7 bases and V by 4 bases; bases with no gene match: 13. DNA for the CDR3: TGCGCCAGCAGCCGGCCGGGACTAGCGGGGGGGGCATACAATGAGCAGTACTTC. Translation: CASSRPGLAGGAYNEQYF.

There are a few counts of this clonotype. The chain is built from TRBV10-3 and TRBJ2-3; D gene ambiguous. The length of the CDR3 is 11 residues. From germline, CDR1 is ENHRY and CDR2 SYGVKD. Trimming removed 2 bases from V and 7 bases from J, with 4 bases in between. The DNA of the CDR3 is TGTGCCATCAGTGAGGAGCATACGCAGTATTTT. Its protein product is CAISEEHTQYF.

This chain links TRBV7-9 with TRBJ1-1; 9 nucleotides match TRBD1. J lost 2 bases, V lost 3 bases, and 4 bases had no gene match. CDR1 and CDR2 from the germline V gene are SEHNR and FQNEAQ (reference sequence). The CDR3 runs 15 residues. The CDR3 sequence is CASSFGQGINTEAFF. As DNA, the CDR3 is TGTGCCAGCAGCTTCGGACAGGGGATAAACACTGAAGCTTTCTTT.

This clonotype was found a few times. The chain recombines TRBV25-1 with TRBJ1-2; no firm D call. Germline lookup yields CDR1 MGHDK and CDR2 SYGVNS. This CDR3 spans 16 amino acids. The V end was cut by 3 bases, the J end by 0 bases, with 14 bases between. The CDR3 nucleotides are TGTGCCAGCAGTGATGTTAGGGATTTAACTAACTATGGCTACACCTTC. Residues: CASSDVRDLTNYGYTF.

This chain connects TRBV28 to TRBJ2-7; 10 bases line up with TRBD2. Germline assignment: CDR1 MDHEN and CDR2 SYDVKM. This CDR3 region has 15 residues. V shed 4 bases, J shed 1 base, and the junction held 4 bases outside the gene matches. The CDR3 spells CASSYLTSGSYEQYF. The CDR3 DNA reads TGTGCCAGCAGTTACTTGACTAGCGGGTCCTACGAGCAGTACTTC.

This chain connects TRBV7-6 to TRBJ2-5; D ambiguous. Trimming took off 5 bases at V and 5 bases at J, with 12 bases between the two ends. The germline gives CDR1 SGHVS, CDR2 FNYEAQ. The CDR3 spans 13 residues. CDR3 sequence reads: CASSPNWQETQYF. As DNA, the CDR3 is TGTGCCAGCAGCCCTAATTGGCAGGAGACCCAGTACTTC.

The rearrangement joins TRBV20-1 to TRBJ1-1; 7 bases match TRBD1. The CDR3 is 15 residues long. The germline V gene has CDR1 DFQATT and CDR2 SNEGSKA (reference sequence). The V and J ends lost 0 bases and 4 bases, in that order; junction bases with no gene match: 8. The CDR3: CSARDITGDGTEAFF. Written as DNA, the CDR3 is TGCAGTGCTAGAGATATTACAGGGGACGGCACTGAAGCTTTCTTT.

This chain connects TRBV5-1 to TRBJ1-1; 8 bases align to TRBD1. The CDR3 is 16 amino acids. V was clipped by 4 bases and J by 1 base; unmatched bases: 9. Germline CDR1 is SGHRS and CDR2 is YFSETQ. The CDR3 loop is CASSHSGQGRNTEAFF. The CDR3 DNA reads as TGCGCCAGCAGCCATTCAGGACAGGGAAGGAACACTGAAGCTTTCTTT.

This clonotype was seen a few times. V usage is TRBV20-1 and J usage is TRBJ2-5; no clear D gene. The germline V gene has CDR1 DFQATT and CDR2 SNEGSKA (reference sequence). Trimming left V 2 bases short and J 4 bases short, with 8 bases between. The CDR3 covers 12 residues. CDR3 loop: CSARTVGETQYF. The CDR3 region has the DNA TGCAGTGCTAGAACGGTGGGAGAGACCCAGTACTTC.

Only a few counts were recorded for this clonotype. The CDR3 DNA sequence: TGTGCCAGCCGCACTAGCATCAATGAGCAGTTCTTC. This sequence encodes CASRTSINEQFF. The V gene is TRBV27, the J gene TRBJ2-1; tentatively, D is TRBD2 (6 bases). The germline V gene has CDR1 MNHEY and CDR2 SMNVEV (reference sequence). Between the trimmed V and J ends, which lost 8 bases and 6 bases, there was a span of 11 bases. The CDR3 totals 12 residues.